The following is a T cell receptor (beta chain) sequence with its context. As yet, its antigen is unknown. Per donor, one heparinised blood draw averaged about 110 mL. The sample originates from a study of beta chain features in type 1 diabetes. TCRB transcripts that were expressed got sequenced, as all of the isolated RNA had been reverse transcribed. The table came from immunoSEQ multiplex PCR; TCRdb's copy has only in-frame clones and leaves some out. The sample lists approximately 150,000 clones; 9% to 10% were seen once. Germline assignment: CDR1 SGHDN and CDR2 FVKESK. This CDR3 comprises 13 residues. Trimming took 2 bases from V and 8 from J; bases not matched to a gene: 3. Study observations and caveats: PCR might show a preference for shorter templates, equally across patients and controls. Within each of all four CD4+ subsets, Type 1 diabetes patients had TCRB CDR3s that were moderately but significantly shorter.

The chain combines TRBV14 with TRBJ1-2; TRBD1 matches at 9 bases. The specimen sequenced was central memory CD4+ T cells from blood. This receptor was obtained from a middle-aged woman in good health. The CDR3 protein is CASSQPGQGGYTF. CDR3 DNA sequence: TGTGCCAGCAGCCAACCGGGACAGGGAGGCTACACCTTC. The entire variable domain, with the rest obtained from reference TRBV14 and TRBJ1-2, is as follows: EAGVTQFPSHSVIEKGQTVTLRCDPISGHDNLYWYRRVMGKEIKFLLHFVKESKQDESGMPNNRFLAERTGGTYSTLKVQPAELEDSGVYFCASSQPGQGGYTFGSGTRLTVV.